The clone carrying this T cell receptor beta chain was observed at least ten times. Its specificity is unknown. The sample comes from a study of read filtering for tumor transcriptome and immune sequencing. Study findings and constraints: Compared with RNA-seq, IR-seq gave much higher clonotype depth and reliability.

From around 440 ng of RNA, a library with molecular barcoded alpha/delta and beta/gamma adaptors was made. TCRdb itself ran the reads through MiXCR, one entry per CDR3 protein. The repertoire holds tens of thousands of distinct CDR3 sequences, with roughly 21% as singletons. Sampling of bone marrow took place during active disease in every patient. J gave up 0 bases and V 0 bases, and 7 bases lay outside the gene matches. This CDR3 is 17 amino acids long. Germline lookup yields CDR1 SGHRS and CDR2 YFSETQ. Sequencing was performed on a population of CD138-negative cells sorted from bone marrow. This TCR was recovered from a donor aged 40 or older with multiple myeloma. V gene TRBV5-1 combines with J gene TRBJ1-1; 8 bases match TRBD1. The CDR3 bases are TGCGCCAGCAGCTTGGGCAGGGGGCCCCCCATGAACACTGAAGCTTTCTTT. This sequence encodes CASSLGRGPPMNTEAFF.